This TCR beta chain was identified in a study of early T cells in non-severe SARS-CoV-2 infection (dated by TCRdb to the early 2020s). Broadly, across the study: TCR sequencing used bulk RNA from unsorted whole blood, so alpha and beta chains could not be paired.

Inclusive of the bounding cysteine and phenylalanine, the CDR3 is 14 residues long. The kept DNA is CDR3 alone, 42 bases in frame from the first base. CDR1 and CDR2 (KGHSH, LQKENI) derive from the germline V gene. V drops 3 bases and J drops 4 bases, leaving 12 bases in between. What the authors observed across the whole study: Matching against VDJdb was skewed toward anti-spike CD8 responses, likely underestimated virus-specific expansions, and missed private and CD4 specificities.

The study was a case-control design nested within a healthcare worker cohort in London, UK, with weekly nasopharyngeal swab PCR tests and blood sampling. Healthcare workers were recruited during the week of the UK lockdown, between 23 and 31 March 2020, and followed weekly for up to 16 weeks. Library generation was performed with 5' RACE. The instrument was a NextSeq 500. Unique molecular identifiers were attached to individual cDNA molecules in the TCR library protocol so that sequencing error and PCR bias could be corrected. TCR alpha and beta chains were both sequenced, and the abundances of alpha and beta sequences in each sample were closely correlated with each other. Regarding the original processing steps: Decombinator V4 was used to annotate TCR sequences for V gene, J gene and CDR3. TCRs were defined as expanded if a significant change between any two time points was detected under a Poisson model with p below 0.0001. TCR abundances were normalised to the total number of TCRs sequenced per sample and expressed as counts per million. MAIT TCRs were defined by TRAV1-2 paired with TRAJ12, TRAJ20 or TRAJ33, and iNKT TCRs by TRAV10 paired with TRAJ18. A search of VDJdb, accessed on 1 November 2021, was run for TCRs annotated to CMV, EBV and SARS-CoV-2, with TCRs annotated for multiple antigens excluded. TCRdb ran its own pipeline on the public reads, namely fastp trimming at Q25 and MiXCR clone calling, and kept in-frame beta chains. Each CDR3 protein gets just one entry, which takes the most common genes and DNA from the rows behind it. TCRdb, rather than the study authors, made the V and J calls. This sample has 65,000 to 95,000 distinct CDR3 sequences in its table, and roughly 16% of those were observed once. 2.9% of the sample goes to the ten largest clones.

A few counts support this clonotype. The antigen it recognizes is unknown. No much larger clone is present one base from it, and per-base qualities are unavailable. This clonotype originated in an adult who was a healthcare worker with PCR-confirmed SARS-CoV-2 infection or an uninfected control (not recorded which). The sample consisted of whole blood. The chain is encoded by TRBV18 joined to TRBJ1-1; the D gene identity is not certain. Read as DNA, the sequence is TGTGCCAGCTCACCGAATCGGGGTCCCACTGAAGCTTTCTTT. The resulting protein is CASSPNRGPTEAFF. The CDR3, completed at both ends by the reference TRBV18 and TRBJ1-1 genes, gives the full variable domain NAGVMQNPRHLVRRRGQEARLRCSPMKGHSHVYWYRQLPEEGLKFMVYLQKENIIDESGMPKERFSAEFPKEGPSILRIQQVVRGDSAAYFCASSPNRGPTEAFFGQGTRLTVV.